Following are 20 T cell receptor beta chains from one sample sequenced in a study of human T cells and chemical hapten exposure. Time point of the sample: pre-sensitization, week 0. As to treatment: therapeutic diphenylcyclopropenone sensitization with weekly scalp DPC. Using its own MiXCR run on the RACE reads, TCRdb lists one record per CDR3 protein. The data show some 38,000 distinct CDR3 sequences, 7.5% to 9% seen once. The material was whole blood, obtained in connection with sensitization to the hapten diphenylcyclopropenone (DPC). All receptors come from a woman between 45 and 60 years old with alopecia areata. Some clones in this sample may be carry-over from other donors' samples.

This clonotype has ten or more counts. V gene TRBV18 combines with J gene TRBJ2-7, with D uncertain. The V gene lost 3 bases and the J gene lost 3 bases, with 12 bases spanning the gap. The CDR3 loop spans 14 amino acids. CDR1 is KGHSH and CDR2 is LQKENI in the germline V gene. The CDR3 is CASSPSATRYEQYF. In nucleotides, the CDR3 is TGTGCCAGCTCACCCTCGGCCACCCGCTACGAGCAGTACTTC.

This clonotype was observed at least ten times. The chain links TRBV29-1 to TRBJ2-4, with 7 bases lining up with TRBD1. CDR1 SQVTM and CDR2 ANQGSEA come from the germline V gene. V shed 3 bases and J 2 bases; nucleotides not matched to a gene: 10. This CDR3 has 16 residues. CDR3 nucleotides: TGCAGCGTTGAGAAAGGGGGCGCGATCTCCAAAAACATTCAGTACTTC. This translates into CSVEKGGAISKNIQYF. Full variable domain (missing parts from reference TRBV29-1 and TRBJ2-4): SAVISQKPSRDICQRGTSLTIQCQVDSQVTMMFWYRQQPGQSLTLIATANQGSEATYESGFVIDKFPISRPNLTFSTLTVSNMSPEDSSIYLCSVEKGGAISKNIQYFGAGTRLSVL.

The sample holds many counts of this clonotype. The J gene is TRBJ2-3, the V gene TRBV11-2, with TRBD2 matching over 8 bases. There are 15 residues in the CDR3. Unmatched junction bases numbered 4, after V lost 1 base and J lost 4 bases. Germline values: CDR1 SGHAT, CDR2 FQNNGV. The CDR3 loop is CASSLGTGGPDTQYF. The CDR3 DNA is TGTGCCAGCAGCTTAGGAACGGGAGGGCCAGATACGCAGTATTTT.

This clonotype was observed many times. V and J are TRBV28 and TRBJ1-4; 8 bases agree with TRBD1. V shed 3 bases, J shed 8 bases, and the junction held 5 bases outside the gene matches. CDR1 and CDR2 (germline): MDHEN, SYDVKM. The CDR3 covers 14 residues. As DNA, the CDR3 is TGTGCCAGCAGTTTTCAGGGGGCGCGGGAAAAACTGTTTTTT. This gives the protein CASSFQGAREKLFF.

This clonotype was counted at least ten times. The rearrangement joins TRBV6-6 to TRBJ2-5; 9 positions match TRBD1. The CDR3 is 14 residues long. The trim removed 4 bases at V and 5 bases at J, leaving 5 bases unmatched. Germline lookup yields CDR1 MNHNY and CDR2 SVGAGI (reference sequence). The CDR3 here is CASSSTGGTETQYF. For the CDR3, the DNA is TGTGCCAGCAGTTCAACAGGGGGCACGGAGACCCAGTACTTC.

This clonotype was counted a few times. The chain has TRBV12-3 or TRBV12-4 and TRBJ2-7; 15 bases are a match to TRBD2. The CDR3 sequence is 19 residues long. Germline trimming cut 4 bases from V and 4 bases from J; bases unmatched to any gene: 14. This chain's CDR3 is CASSSTLGLAGGPGYEQYF. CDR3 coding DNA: TGTGCCAGCAGTTCCACCTTGGGACTAGCGGGAGGCCCCGGTTACGAGCAGTACTTC.

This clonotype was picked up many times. The CDR3 is CAIRGTDAYNEQFF. The CDR3 DNA reads TGTGCCATCAGGGGGACAGACGCCTACAATGAGCAGTTCTTC. This sequence joins TRBV10-3 and TRBJ2-1; TRBD1 aligns across 7 bases. V was clipped by 6 bases and J by 2 bases; unmatched bases: 4. Germline CDR1 ENHRY, CDR2 SYGVKD. This CDR3 contains 14 residues.

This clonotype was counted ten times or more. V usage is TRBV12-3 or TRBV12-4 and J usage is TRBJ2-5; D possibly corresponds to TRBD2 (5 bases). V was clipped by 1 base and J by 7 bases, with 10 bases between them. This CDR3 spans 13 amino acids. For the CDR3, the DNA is TGTGCCAGCAGTTTAGGGTCAGCGGTGACCCAGTACTTC. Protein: CASSLGSAVTQYF.

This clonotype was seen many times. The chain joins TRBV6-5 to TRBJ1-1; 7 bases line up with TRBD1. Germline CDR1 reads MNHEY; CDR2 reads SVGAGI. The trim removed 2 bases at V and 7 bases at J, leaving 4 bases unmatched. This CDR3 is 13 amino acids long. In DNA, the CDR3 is TGTGCCAGCAGTTACCCCGGGACAGATGAAGCTTTCTTT. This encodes CASSYPGTDEAFF.

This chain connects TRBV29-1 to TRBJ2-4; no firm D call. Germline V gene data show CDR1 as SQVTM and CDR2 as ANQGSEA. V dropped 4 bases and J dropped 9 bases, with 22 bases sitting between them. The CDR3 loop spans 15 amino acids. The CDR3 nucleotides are TGCAGCGTTGTTGCCCTAGGACCCGGGCAAGGCATTCAGTACTTC. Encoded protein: CSVVALGPGQGIQYF.

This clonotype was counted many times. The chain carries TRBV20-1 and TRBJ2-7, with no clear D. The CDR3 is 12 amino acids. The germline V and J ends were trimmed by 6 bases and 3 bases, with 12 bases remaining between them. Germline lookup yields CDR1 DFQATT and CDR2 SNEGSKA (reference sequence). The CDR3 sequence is CSALGYHYEQYF. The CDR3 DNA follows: TGCAGTGCCCTGGGCTACCACTACGAGCAGTACTTC.

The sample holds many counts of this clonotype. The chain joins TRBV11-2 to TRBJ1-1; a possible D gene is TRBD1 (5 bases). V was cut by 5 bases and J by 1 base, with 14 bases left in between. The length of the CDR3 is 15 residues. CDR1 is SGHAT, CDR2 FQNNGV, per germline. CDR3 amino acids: CASSPRKTGNTEAFF. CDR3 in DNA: TGTGCCAGCAGCCCCCGTAAAACAGGGAACACTGAAGCTTTCTTT.

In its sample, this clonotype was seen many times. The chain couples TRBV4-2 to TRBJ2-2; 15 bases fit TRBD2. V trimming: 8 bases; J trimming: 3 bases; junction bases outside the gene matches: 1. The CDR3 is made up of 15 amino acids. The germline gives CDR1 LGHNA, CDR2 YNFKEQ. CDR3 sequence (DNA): TGTGCCAGCGGACTAGCGGGAGGGCACACCGGGGAGCTGTTTTTT. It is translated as CASGLAGGHTGELFF.

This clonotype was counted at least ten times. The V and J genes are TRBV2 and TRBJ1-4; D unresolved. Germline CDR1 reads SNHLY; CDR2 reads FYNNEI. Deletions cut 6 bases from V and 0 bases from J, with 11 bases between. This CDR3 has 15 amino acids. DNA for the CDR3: TGTGCCAGCAGGCCGGCCGTCGCAACTAATGAAAAACTGTTTTTT. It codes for CASRPAVATNEKLFF. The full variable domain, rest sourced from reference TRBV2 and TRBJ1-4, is EPEVTQTPSHQVTQMGQEVILRCVPISNHLYFYWYRQILGQKVEFLVSFYNNEISEKSEIFDDQFSVERPDGSNFTLKIRSTKLEDSAMYFCASRPAVATNEKLFFGSGTQLSVL.

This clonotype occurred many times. The CDR3 DNA sequence: TGCAGCGGGACACTACGGGTAATCGATGAGCAGTTCTTC. Residues: CSGTLRVIDEQFF. The chain links TRBV29-1 to TRBJ2-1, with D possibly TRBD1 on 5 matching bases. Germline V CDR1 and CDR2: SQVTM, ANQGSEA. V dropped 7 bases and J dropped 8 bases, with 18 bases sitting between them. The CDR3 is 13 residues long.

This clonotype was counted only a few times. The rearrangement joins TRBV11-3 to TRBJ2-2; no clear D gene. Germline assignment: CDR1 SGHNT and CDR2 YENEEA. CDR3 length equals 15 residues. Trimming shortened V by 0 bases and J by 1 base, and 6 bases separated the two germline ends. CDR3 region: CASSLDQRNTGELFF. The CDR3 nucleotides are TGTGCCAGCAGCTTAGACCAAAGGAACACCGGGGAGCTGTTTTTT.

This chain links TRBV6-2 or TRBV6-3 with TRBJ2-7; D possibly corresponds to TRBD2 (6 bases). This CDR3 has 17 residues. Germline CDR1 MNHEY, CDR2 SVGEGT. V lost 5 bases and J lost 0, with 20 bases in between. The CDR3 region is CASSPSGGTFRSYEQYF. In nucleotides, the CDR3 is TGTGCCAGCAGTCCCAGCGGAGGGACTTTCCGCTCCTACGAGCAGTACTTC.

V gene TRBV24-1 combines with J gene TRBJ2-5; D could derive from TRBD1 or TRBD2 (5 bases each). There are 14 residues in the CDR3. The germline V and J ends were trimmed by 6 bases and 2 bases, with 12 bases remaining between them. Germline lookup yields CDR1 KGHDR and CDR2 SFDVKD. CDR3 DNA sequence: TGTGCCACCAGTCCTGGGGACGCACAAGAGACCCAGTACTTC. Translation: CATSPGDAQETQYF.

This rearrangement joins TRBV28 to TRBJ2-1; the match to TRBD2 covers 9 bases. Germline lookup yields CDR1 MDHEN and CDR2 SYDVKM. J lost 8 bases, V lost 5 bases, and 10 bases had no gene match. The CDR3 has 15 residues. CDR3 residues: CASSGAGSGRHEQFF. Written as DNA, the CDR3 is TGTGCCAGCAGTGGGGCGGGTAGCGGGAGACATGAGCAGTTCTTC.

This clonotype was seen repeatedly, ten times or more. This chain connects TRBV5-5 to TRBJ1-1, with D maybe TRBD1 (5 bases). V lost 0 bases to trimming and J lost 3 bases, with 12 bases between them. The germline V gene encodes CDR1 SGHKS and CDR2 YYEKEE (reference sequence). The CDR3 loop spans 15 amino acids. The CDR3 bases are TGTGCCAGCAGCTTGGTCCAGGGTAGATACACTGAAGCTTTCTTT. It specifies CASSLVQGRYTEAFF.